The next 32 T cell receptor beta chains were all read from a single sample in a study of response to subunit inactivated influenza vaccine. TCRdb reprocessed the RT-PCR reads via MiXCR and lists one record per CDR3 protein. The data show around 600,000 distinct CDR3 sequences, with approximately 10% seen just once and about 10% held by the top ten. The same sample was also used in a study of T cells expressing NK-cell markers. That publication notes: It was by 5'RACE template switching with UMIs that TCR beta cDNA was made.

Sequences were derived from PBMCs from blood, sampled on the day of vaccination. These receptors were collected from a man aged 45-65 years who received an inactivated influenza vaccine.

The chain uses TRBV20-1 and TRBJ2-1, with TRBD2 as a possible D gene (6 bases). The V end lost 1 base, the J end lost 4 bases, and 14 bases lay between the germline ends. Per germline, CDR1 DFQATT and CDR2 SNEGSKA (reference sequence). This CDR3 is 15 amino acids long. Written as DNA, the CDR3 is TGCAGTGCTAGAGTTGGGGGGAGGCTGTACAATGAGCAGTTCTTC. It codes for CSARVGGRLYNEQFF.

In its sample, this clonotype was seen a few times. J is TRBJ2-1 and V is TRBV3-1, with 13 nucleotides matching TRBD2. Unmatched junction bases numbered 5, after V lost 4 bases and J lost 8 bases. Per germline, CDR1 LGHDT and CDR2 YNNKEL (reference sequence). The CDR3 contains 15 residues. The CDR3 protein is CASSPGLAGSHEQFF. The CDR3 nucleotides are TGTGCCAGCAGCCCGGGACTAGCGGGGTCACATGAGCAGTTCTTC.

This clonotype has just a few counts. The J gene is TRBJ1-1, the V gene TRBV5-1; D is uncertain. In germline, CDR1 is SGHRS, CDR2 YFSETQ. The CDR3 has 15 residues. Trimming removed 0 bases from V and 1 base from J, with 10 bases in between. In DNA form, the CDR3 reads TGCGCCAGCAGCTTGGCCAGTGGAGGGAACACTGAAGCTTTCTTT. It yields the protein CASSLASGGNTEAFF. The variable domain in full, completed from reference TRBV5-1 and TRBJ1-1, reads KAGVTQTPRYLIKTRGQQVTLSCSPISGHRSVSWYQQTPGQGLQFLFEYFSETQRNKGNFPGRFSGRQFSNSRSEMNVSTLELGDSALYLCASSLASGGNTEAFFGQGTRLTVV.

Only a few counts were recorded for this clonotype. This chain connects TRBV20-1 to TRBJ2-2; a possible D gene is TRBD2 (7 bases). Germline V lookup: CDR1 DFQATT, CDR2 SNEGSKA (reference sequence). Trimming removed 2 bases at V and 5 bases at J, with 18 bases between. The CDR3 covers 16 residues. The CDR3 sequence is CSARPGGGSRTGELFF. In nucleotides, the CDR3 is TGCAGTGCTAGACCCGGGGGCGGGAGTCGTACCGGGGAGCTGTTTTTT.

This clonotype was detected only a few times. The chain recombines TRBV5-1 with TRBJ2-1; 8 positions agree with TRBD2. The V gene end was trimmed by 0 bases and the J gene end by 7 bases; junction bases not matched to a gene: 3. This CDR3 region has 14 residues. Germline CDR1 is SGHRS and CDR2 is YFSETQ. The DNA of the CDR3 is TGCGCCAGCAGCTTGGCTAGCGGGCAAAATGAGCAGTTCTTC. Translating it yields CASSLASGQNEQFF.

V and J are TRBV28 and TRBJ2-7; D remains unclear. Germline assignment: CDR1 MDHEN and CDR2 SYDVKM. The CDR3 extends over 15 amino acids. Trimming removed 5 bases from V and 1 base from J, with 15 bases in between. The DNA for the CDR3 is TGTGCCAGCAGTACCTTTCCGGGTAGGTCCTACGAGCAGTACTTC. This encodes CASSTFPGRSYEQYF.

The J gene is TRBJ2-1, the V gene TRBV6-2 or TRBV6-3; TRBD2 matches 8 bases. After removal of 2 bases from V and 9 bases from J, the junction contained 12 bases not matched to a gene. The CDR3 contains 16 residues. The germline gives CDR1 MNHEY, CDR2 SVGEGT. Here the CDR3 reads CASSYRGAGALGEQFF. CDR3 in DNA: TGTGCCAGCAGTTACAGGGGAGCGGGGGCCCTGGGTGAGCAGTTCTTC.

This clonotype was detected a few times. This chain links TRBV9 with TRBJ2-2, with unresolved D. From germline, CDR1 is SGDLS and CDR2 YYNGEE. CDR3 length equals 14 residues. V lost 4 bases, J lost 6 bases, and 13 bases lay in between. CDR3 amino acids: CASSIDTVSGELFF. CDR3 in DNA: TGTGCCAGCAGCATCGATACTGTGTCCGGGGAGCTGTTTTTT.

The J gene is TRBJ2-3, the V gene TRBV10-3; 12 bases fit TRBD2. The V segment lost 1 base and the J segment 2 bases; nucleotides outside the gene matches: 7. CDR1 is ENHRY, CDR2 SYGVKD, per germline. The CDR3 has 18 amino acids. The CDR3 loop is CAISELWTSGKYTDTQYF. The CDR3 bases are TGTGCCATCAGTGAGTTGTGGACTAGCGGGAAATACACAGATACGCAGTATTTT.

This clonotype was seen more than once but under ten times. The gene calls are TRBV29-1 and TRBJ2-3; no definite D call. Trimming left V 6 bases short and J 0 bases short, with 4 bases between. In germline, CDR1 is SQVTM, CDR2 ANQGSEA. CDR3 length: 11 residues. CDR3 nucleotides: TGCAGCGTCCGTAGCACAGATACGCAGTATTTT. It specifies CSVRSTDTQYF.

This chain joins TRBV11-1 and TRBJ1-1; the match to TRBD1 covers 12 bases. CDR3 length equals 18 residues. Germline V gene data show CDR1 as SGHAT and CDR2 as FQDESV (reference sequence). Trimming removed 3 bases from V and 1 base from J; junction bases left unmatched: 9. CDR3 amino acids: CASSFSGTGGAWNTEAFF. The DNA for the CDR3 is TGTGCCAGCAGCTTCTCCGGGACAGGGGGCGCCTGGAACACTGAAGCTTTCTTT.

V is TRBV6-2 or TRBV6-3 and J is TRBJ2-3; D possibly corresponds to TRBD2 (5 bases). The CDR3 is 17 amino acids. Between the trimmed V and J ends, which lost 2 bases and 0 bases, there was a span of 15 bases. Germline CDR1 MNHEY, CDR2 SVGEGT. Written as DNA, the CDR3 is TGTGCCAGCAGTTACGAAAGGTGGGAGTTTAGCACAGATACGCAGTATTTT. Its translation: CASSYERWEFSTDTQYF.

The sample holds a few counts of this clonotype. This chain connects TRBV5-1 to TRBJ1-1, with D possibly being TRBD1 (5 bases). The CDR3 consists of 16 residues. Trimming removed 0 bases from V and 0 bases from J, with 12 bases in between. Germline CDR1 SGHRS, CDR2 YFSETQ. The CDR3 DNA follows: TGCGCCAGCAGCTTGGGCCCCGGGACGGTGAACACTGAAGCTTTCTTT. This gives the protein CASSLGPGTVNTEAFF.

This clonotype was counted many times. This chain joins TRBV28 and TRBJ2-7; 7 nucleotides agree with TRBD2. Per germline, CDR1 MDHEN and CDR2 SYDVKM. J was trimmed by 0 bases and V by 2 bases; bases with no gene match: 7. This CDR3 contains 16 residues. The CDR3 bases are TGTGCCAGCAGTTTAGCCGGGGGAGGGAACTCCTACGAGCAGTACTTC. Protein product: CASSLAGGGNSYEQYF.

The chain has TRBV7-9 and TRBJ2-1; possibly TRBD1 or TRBD2 for D (6 bases each). The CDR3 runs 16 residues. Germline values: CDR1 SEHNR, CDR2 FQNEAQ (reference sequence). V lost 5 bases and J 4 bases, leaving 18 bases between the germline ends. Written as DNA, the CDR3 is TGTGCCAGCAGCCCGCCGGGGGCAGGAACATACAATGAGCAGTTCTTC. This gives the protein CASSPPGAGTYNEQFF.

V gene TRBV5-1 combines with J gene TRBJ2-5; D remains unclear. V lost 4 bases and J 5 bases, leaving 9 bases between the germline ends. The CDR3 is made up of 12 amino acids. The germline CDR1 and CDR2 sequences are SGHRS and YFSETQ. CDR3 coding DNA: TGCGCCAGCAGCCCACAAGGGGAGACCCAGTACTTC. Translation: CASSPQGETQYF.

The chain has TRBV7-9 and TRBJ1-4; 9 bases fit TRBD1. Germline CDR1 SEHNR, CDR2 FQNEAQ (reference sequence). The CDR3 is 14 residues long. The J segment lost 5 bases and the V segment lost 6 bases, leaving 4 bases of the junction unmatched. Written as DNA, the CDR3 is TGTGCCAGCAGAGCCGGGACAGGGAATGAAAAACTGTTTTTT. It encodes CASRAGTGNEKLFF. Looking up the rest from reference TRBV7-9 and TRBJ1-4 gives the full variable domain: DTGVSQNPRHKITKRGQNVTFRCDPISEHNRLYWYRQTLGQGPEFLTYFQNEAQLEKSRLLSDRFSAERPKGSFSTLEIQRTEQGDSAMYLCASRAGTGNEKLFFGSGTQLSVL.

This clonotype was picked up a small number of times. The V call is TRBV18, the J call TRBJ2-1, with TRBD2 matching over 11 bases. The germline gives CDR1 KGHSH, CDR2 LQKENI. The V segment lost 1 base and the J segment 2 bases; nucleotides outside the gene matches: 4. CDR3 size: 17 residues. The CDR3 DNA follows: TGTGCCAGCTCACCACAACTAGCGGGGGAGACCTACAATGAGCAGTTCTTC. It codes for CASSPQLAGETYNEQFF.

Many counts were recorded for this clonotype. The chain employs TRBV12-3 or TRBV12-4 and TRBJ1-2; D is ambiguous. This CDR3 has 13 amino acids. Between the trimmed V and J ends, which lost 1 base and 1 base, there was a span of 4 bases. CDR3 sequence (DNA): TGTGCCAGCAGTTTAGTGAATAACTATGGCTACACCTTC. Encoded protein: CASSLVNNYGYTF.

The gene calls are TRBV11-2 and TRBJ1-6; D is unclear. Trimming stripped 7 bases from V and 5 bases from J, with 9 bases between. The germline V gene has CDR1 SGHAT and CDR2 FQNNGV. CDR3 length equals 13 residues. In DNA form, the CDR3 reads TGTGCCAGCACCCGGGGAAATAATTCACCCCTCCACTTT. Translation: CASTRGNNSPLHF.

This clonotype was found many times. This sequence joins TRBV3-1 and TRBJ2-1, with TRBD1 matching over 9 bases. The CDR3 runs 14 residues. Germline loops: CDR1 LGHDT, CDR2 YNNKEL (reference sequence). V gave up 5 bases and J gave up 8 bases; unmatched junction bases: 7. DNA for the CDR3: TGTGCCAGCAGCTCTCGGACAGGGGTCGATGAGCAGTTCTTC. It is translated as CASSSRTGVDEQFF.

Only a few counts were recorded for this clonotype. This chain uses TRBV18 with TRBJ1-1; no firm D call. This CDR3 contains 16 residues. CDR1 is KGHSH and CDR2 is LQKENI in the germline V gene. V lost 1 base and J lost 0, with 12 bases in between. As DNA, the CDR3 is TGTGCCAGCTCACCACAGGGTTGGGGTATGAACACTGAAGCTTTCTTT. Amino acid sequence: CASSPQGWGMNTEAFF.

This clonotype was seen a few times. This rearrangement joins TRBV6-5 to TRBJ2-7, with TRBD1 matching over 8 bases. Germline CDR1 and CDR2: MNHEY and SVGAGI. V shed 0 bases and J 0 bases; nucleotides not matched to a gene: 7. The CDR3 runs to 17 residues. The CDR3 DNA is TGTGCCAGCAGTTACTCTAGGACAGGGATGGGCTCCTACGAGCAGTACTTC. It specifies CASSYSRTGMGSYEQYF.

The gene calls are TRBV15 and TRBJ1-1, with D perhaps TRBD1 (6 bases). Germline loops: CDR1 LNHNV, CDR2 YYDKDF (reference sequence). The germline V and J ends were trimmed by 5 bases and 6 bases, with 22 bases remaining between them. This CDR3 has 16 amino acids. CDR3 nucleotide sequence: TGTGCCACCAGCCTAGGGACAAGGGGGAGAGCTTCTGAAGCTTTCTTT. Translating it yields CATSLGTRGRASEAFF.

This clonotype was seen more than once but under ten times. The chain is built from TRBV24-1 and TRBJ2-2; 8 bases fit TRBD2. The V segment lost 2 bases and the J segment 5 bases; nucleotides outside the gene matches: 6. This CDR3 spans 16 amino acids. Germline V gives CDR1 KGHDR, CDR2 SFDVKD. CDR3 nucleotide sequence: TGTGCCACCAGTGATTCTTCGGGGGGGCGAACCGGGGAGCTGTTTTTT. Translating gives CATSDSSGGRTGELFF.

The J gene is TRBJ2-7, the V gene TRBV27; tentative D call: TRBD1 (6 bases). The V end lost 0 bases, the J end lost 2 bases, and 11 bases lay between the germline ends. The germline V gene encodes CDR1 MNHEY and CDR2 SMNVEV (reference sequence). CDR3 length: 15 amino acids. Here the CDR3 reads CASSLSFTGTYEQYF. CDR3 coding DNA: TGTGCCAGCAGTTTATCTTTTACAGGGACCTACGAGCAGTACTTC.

The chain couples TRBV9 to TRBJ1-2; TRBD1 aligns across 8 bases. The CDR3 loop spans 14 amino acids. Germline assignment: CDR1 SGDLS and CDR2 YYNGEE. The ends lost 0 bases at V and 2 bases at J; junction bases unmatched: 0. The CDR3 sequence is CASSVDRGNYGYTF. In DNA form, the CDR3 reads TGTGCCAGCAGCGTAGACAGGGGGAACTATGGCTACACCTTC.

This clonotype was picked up a small number of times. This chain joins TRBV7-2 and TRBJ2-1; D gene unclear. The V and J ends lost 1 base and 7 bases respectively, with 14 bases between them. This CDR3 comprises 15 residues. CDR1 and CDR2 from the germline V gene are SGHTA and FQGNSA. CDR3 in amino acids: CASSLGDIVFNEQFF. CDR3 sequence (DNA): TGTGCCAGCAGCTTAGGCGATATTGTTTTTAATGAGCAGTTCTTC.

At least ten counts were recorded for this clonotype. This chain links TRBV19 with TRBJ2-7; TRBD1 matches 9 bases. The ends lost 5 bases at V and 5 bases at J; junction bases unmatched: 7. Germline values: CDR1 LNHDA, CDR2 SQIVND (reference sequence). The CDR3 is made up of 14 amino acids. CDR3 in amino acids: CASSVGTGIDEQYF. As DNA, the CDR3 is TGTGCCAGTAGTGTCGGGACAGGGATCGACGAGCAGTACTTC.

The chain uses TRBV4-3 and TRBJ2-5; D perhaps matches TRBD1 (6 bases). CDR1 is LGHNA and CDR2 is YSLEER in the germline V gene. Trimming pared 0 bases from V and 4 bases from J, leaving 9 bases between. The CDR3 sequence is 14 residues long. The CDR3 sequence is CASSQDRGIETQYF. The CDR3 DNA reads as TGCGCCAGCAGCCAAGATAGGGGGATAGAGACCCAGTACTTC.

The chain combines TRBV6-1 with TRBJ2-7, with TRBD1 as a possible D gene (6 bases). CDR3 size: 14 residues. V was trimmed by 7 bases and J by 0 bases, leaving 13 bases between them. The germline gives CDR1 MNHNS, CDR2 SASEGT. CDR3 in DNA: TGTGCCAGCAATGACAGGACCAGCTCCTACGAGCAGTACTTC. As protein: CASNDRTSSYEQYF.

This clonotype was seen ten or more times. The chain has TRBV5-6 and TRBJ2-1, with D tentatively TRBD1 or TRBD2 (5 bases each). CDR3 length: 13 amino acids. Trimming took off 4 bases at V and 0 bases at J, with 5 bases between the two ends. CDR1 is SGHDT, CDR2 YYEEEE, per germline. The CDR3 sequence: CASSGTSYNEQFF. The CDR3 DNA sequence: TGTGCCAGCAGCGGGACCTCCTACAATGAGCAGTTCTTC.